The entry below gives a single TCR beta chain sequence along with its context. Participants' reported clinical history set cohort assignment. Donors in Cohort 3 who had recovered were those with two negative PCRs, healthcare professional clearance, or resolution of their symptoms. As originally analysed: Estimates of nucleated cell counts were drawn from the amplification of reference gene primers. Repertoires were generated with immunoSEQ multiplex PCR, while TCRdb's copy carries only in-frame clones and drops some. Clone size and V and J calls were adopted from that table, with D and trimming inferred from the DNA. The table shows about 370,000 clones, with 85% to 90% occurring only once. The entry originates in a study of blood T cell repertoires in COVID-19. Study context: Acute-phase and convalescent COVID-19 samples originated in the United States, Italy and Spain.

The CDR3 sequence is 17 residues long. Between the trimmed V and J ends, which lost 3 bases and 6 bases, there was a span of 23 bases. The germline V gene encodes CDR1 SGHTA and CDR2 FQGNSA. The sequence was obtained from a young man who had recovered from COVID-19. V usage is TRBV7-2 and J usage is TRBJ1-2, with a tentative D call TRBD1 (6 bases). The specimen sequenced was PBMCs or T cells enriched from blood (not recorded which). CDR3 region: CASSFLLSRQVRDGYTF. The CDR3 DNA reads as TGTGCCAGCAGCTTTCTTCTGTCGAGACAGGTTCGAGATGGCTACACCTTC. The full variable domain, its missing parts supplied by reference TRBV7-2 and TRBJ1-2, is GAGVSQSPSNKVTEKGKDVELRCDPISGHTALYWYRQSLGQGLEFLIYFQGNSAPDKSGLPSDRFSAERTGGSVSTLTIQRTQQEDSAVYLCASSFLLSRQVRDGYTFGSGTRLTVV.